Listed below are T cell receptor beta chains from one sample, sequenced in a study of vaccination effects on CD4 cells after COVID-19. Measured with immunoSEQ multiplex PCR; TCRdb has only the in-frame clones, and not every one. The table includes 30,000 to 35,000 clones, over 70% detected once. These TCRs' antigens remain unknown. Sequences were derived from CD4+ T cells from PBMCs cultured without peptide, sampled after COVID-19 vaccination. Source of these receptors: a human donor who received a COVID-19 vaccine. The conserved cysteine and the conserved F or W are not part of the CDR3 here.

j_gene	v_gene	len	CDR3aa
TRBJ1-1	TRBV7-2	12	ASSLEGARSEAF
TRBJ2-3	TRBV3-1/TRBV3-2	10	ASSQVRDTQY
TRBJ1-1	TRBV6-2/TRBV6-3	12	ASSYGIMNTEAF
TRBJ1-1	TRBV3-1/TRBV3-2	9	ASSQATEAF
TRBJ1-2	TRBV4-1	12	ASSQDFRYYGYT
TRBJ2-7	TRBV7-9	12	ASSQRVGAREQY
TRBJ1-1	TRBV19	11	ASSEGLNTEAF
TRBJ2-7	TRBV7-8	10	ASSSAVAEQY
TRBJ2-1	TRBV6-6	12	ASRPGVRGNEQF
TRBJ1-2	TRBV6-6	14	ASTLPGVNDNYGYT
TRBJ2-2	TRBV25-1	13	ASSETQVNTGELF
TRBJ1-4	TRBV27	13	ASSGRGTANEKLF
TRBJ2-5	TRBV15	13	ATSRGPGAQETQY
TRBJ1-1	TRBV18	12	ASSKDGGNTEAF
TRBJ1-6	TRBV28	11	ASLRVYNSPLH
TRBJ1-5	TRBV27	14	ASSSRGVWGNQPQH
TRBJ2-7	TRBV30	11	AWSARRGDEQY
TRBJ1-1	TRBV7-9	14	ASSSQGAGVNTEAF
TRBJ2-1	TRBV9	12	ASSKRDLYNEQF
TRBJ1-2	TRBV13	15	ASSPEAQGNVNYGYT
TRBJ1-2	TRBV2	10	ASMKVSDGYT
TRBJ2-7	TRBV6-2/TRBV6-3	13	ASSYSTGPAYEQY
TRBJ2-5	TRBV3-1/TRBV3-2	12	ASSRRRGLETQY
TRBJ1-3	TRBV6-1	14	ASSEAVGASGNTIY
TRBJ1-2	TRBV19	13	ASRDGSGGEYGYT
TRBJ1-2	TRBV30	11	AWSVNRNYGYT
TRBJ2-3	TRBV7-9	14	ASSSLSGRAPDTQY
TRBJ2-7	TRBV7-9	13	ASSLARETTYEQY
TRBJ1-1	TRBV18	14	ASSPLLGRLNTEAF
TRBJ2-7	TRBV9	13	ASSVGGRAPYEQY
TRBJ2-2	TRBV19	16	ASSISPGSALGTGELF
TRBJ1-5	TRBV14	11	ASSQAGGQPQH
TRBJ2-7	TRBV5-4	11	ASSLRGVYEQY
TRBJ2-3	TRBV19	12	ASSPSGGGDTQY
TRBJ1-6	TRBV5-1	12	ASSSQGIGSPLH
TRBJ1-2	TRBV6-2/TRBV6-3	12	ASSTGGTLEGYT
TRBJ2-5	TRBV6-2/TRBV6-3	14	ASSYDLGGSKVTQY
TRBJ2-1	TRBV7-2	13	ASSSGQGFRYEQF
TRBJ1-6	TRBV27	12	ASRSQGDNSPLH
TRBJ1-1	TRBV6-5	10	ASSRGDTEAF
TRBJ1-1	TRBV5-6	11	ASSRFQNTEAF
TRBJ1-4	TRBV4-1	14	ASSQPYRGANEKLF
TRBJ2-6	TRBV4-2	13	ASSPGGSGANVLT
TRBJ2-2	TRBV3-1/TRBV3-2	12	ASSRGLDTGELF
TRBJ1-1	TRBV6-5	11	ASTKGVNTEAF
TRBJ2-7	TRBV6-6	12	ARGLLAPPGKQY
TRBJ2-7	TRBV3-1/TRBV3-2	12	ASSPFSGSYEQY
TRBJ1-5	TRBV12-3/TRBV12-4	10	ASTLPNQPQH
TRBJ2-3	TRBV7-8	18	ASSLAGWEIAGGSGDTQY
TRBJ1-2	TRBV30	12	AWSDRGRATGYT
TRBJ2-7	TRBV6-6	12	ASSYAGTGVEQY
TRBJ2-1	TRBV27	12	ASSLQVSYNEQF
TRBJ2-1	TRBV5-1	14	ASSPRLAGTFNEQF
TRBJ2-2	TRBV27	11	ASSPTRKGELF
TRBJ1-4	TRBV4-3	14	ASSQDRHGFREKLF
TRBJ1-6	TRBV7-6	15	ASSLGSGNRNFSPLH
TRBJ1-2	TRBV7-8	12	ASSLTGVPYGYT